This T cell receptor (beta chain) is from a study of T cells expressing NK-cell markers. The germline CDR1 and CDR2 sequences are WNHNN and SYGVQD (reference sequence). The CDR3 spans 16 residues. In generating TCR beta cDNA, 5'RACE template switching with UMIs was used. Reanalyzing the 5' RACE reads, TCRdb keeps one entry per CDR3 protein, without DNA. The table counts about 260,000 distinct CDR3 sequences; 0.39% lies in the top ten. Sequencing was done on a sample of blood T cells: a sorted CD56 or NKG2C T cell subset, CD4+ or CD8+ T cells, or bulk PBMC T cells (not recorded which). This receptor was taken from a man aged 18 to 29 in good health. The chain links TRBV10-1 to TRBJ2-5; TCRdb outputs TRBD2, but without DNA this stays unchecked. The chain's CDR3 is CASRFCGGSNWETQYF.